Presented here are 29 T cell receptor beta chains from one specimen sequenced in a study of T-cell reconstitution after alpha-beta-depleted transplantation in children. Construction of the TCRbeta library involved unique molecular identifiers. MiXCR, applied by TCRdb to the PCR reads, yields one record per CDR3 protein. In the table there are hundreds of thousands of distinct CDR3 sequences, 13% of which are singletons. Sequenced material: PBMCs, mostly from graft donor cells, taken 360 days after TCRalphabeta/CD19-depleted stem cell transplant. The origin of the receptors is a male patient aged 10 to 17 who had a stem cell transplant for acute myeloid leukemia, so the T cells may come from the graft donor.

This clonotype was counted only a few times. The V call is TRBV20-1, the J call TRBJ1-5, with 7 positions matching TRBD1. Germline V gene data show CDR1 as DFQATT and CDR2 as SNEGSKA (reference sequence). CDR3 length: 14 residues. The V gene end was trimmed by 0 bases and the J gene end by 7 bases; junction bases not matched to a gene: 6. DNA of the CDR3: TGCAGTGCTAGAGAGTGGCAGGGGGACCAGCCCCAGCATTTT. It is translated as CSAREWQGDQPQHF.

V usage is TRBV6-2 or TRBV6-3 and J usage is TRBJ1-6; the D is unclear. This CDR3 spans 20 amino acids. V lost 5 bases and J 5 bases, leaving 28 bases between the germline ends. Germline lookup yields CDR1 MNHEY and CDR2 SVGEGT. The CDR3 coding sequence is TGTGCCAGCAGTCACCTCCGGACCGTCCGTACATCCGCAAATAATTCACCCCTCCACTTT. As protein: CASSHLRTVRTSANNSPLHF.

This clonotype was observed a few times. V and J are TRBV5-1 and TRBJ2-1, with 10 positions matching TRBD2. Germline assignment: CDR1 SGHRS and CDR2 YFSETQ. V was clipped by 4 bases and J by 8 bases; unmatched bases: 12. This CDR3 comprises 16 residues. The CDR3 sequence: CASSRELAGVQHEQFF. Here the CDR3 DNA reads TGCGCCAGCAGCAGGGAGCTAGCGGGAGTGCAGCATGAGCAGTTCTTC.

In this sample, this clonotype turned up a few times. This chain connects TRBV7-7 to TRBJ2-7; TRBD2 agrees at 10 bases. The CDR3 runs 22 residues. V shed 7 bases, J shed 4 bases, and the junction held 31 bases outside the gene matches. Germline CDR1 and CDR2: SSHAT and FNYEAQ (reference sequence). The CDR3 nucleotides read TGTGCCAGCACTATCCCCGAAGGGCAGAATCAAACTAGCGGGACCGCACCTTACGAGCAGTACTTC. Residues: CASTIPEGQNQTSGTAPYEQYF.

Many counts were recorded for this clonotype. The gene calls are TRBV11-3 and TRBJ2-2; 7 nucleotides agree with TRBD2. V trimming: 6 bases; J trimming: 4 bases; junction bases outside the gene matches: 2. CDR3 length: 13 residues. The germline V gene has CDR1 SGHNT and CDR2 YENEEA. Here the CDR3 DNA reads TGTGCCAGCAGTGGCGGGAGCACCGGGGAGCTGTTTTTT. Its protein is CASSGGSTGELFF.

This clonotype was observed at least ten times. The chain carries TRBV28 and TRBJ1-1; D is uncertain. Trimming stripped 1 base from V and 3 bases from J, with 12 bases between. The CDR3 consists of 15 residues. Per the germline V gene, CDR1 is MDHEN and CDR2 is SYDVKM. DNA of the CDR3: TGTGCCAGCAGTTTATTGCTGGGTGCGGACACTGAAGCTTTCTTT. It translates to CASSLLLGADTEAFF.

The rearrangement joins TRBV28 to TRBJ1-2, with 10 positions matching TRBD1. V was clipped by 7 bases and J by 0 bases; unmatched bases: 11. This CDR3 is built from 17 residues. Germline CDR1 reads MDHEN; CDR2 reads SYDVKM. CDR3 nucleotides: TGTGCCAGCATCTACTCGGGACAGGGGTCGGCTAACTATGGCTACACCTTC. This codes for CASIYSGQGSANYGYTF.

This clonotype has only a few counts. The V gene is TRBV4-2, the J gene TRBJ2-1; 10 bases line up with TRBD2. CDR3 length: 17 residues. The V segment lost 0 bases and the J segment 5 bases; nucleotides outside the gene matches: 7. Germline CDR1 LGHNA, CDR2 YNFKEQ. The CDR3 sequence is CASSQDPASGSHNEQFF. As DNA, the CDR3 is TGTGCCAGCAGCCAAGATCCCGCTAGCGGGAGCCACAATGAGCAGTTCTTC.

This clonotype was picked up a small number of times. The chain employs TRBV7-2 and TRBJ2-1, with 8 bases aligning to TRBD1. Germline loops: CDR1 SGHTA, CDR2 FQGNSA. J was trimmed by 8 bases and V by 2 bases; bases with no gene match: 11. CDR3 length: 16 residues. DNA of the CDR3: TGTGCCAGCAGCTTACTTGGGCGGACAGGGTTCGATGAGCAGTTCTTC. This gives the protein CASSLLGRTGFDEQFF.

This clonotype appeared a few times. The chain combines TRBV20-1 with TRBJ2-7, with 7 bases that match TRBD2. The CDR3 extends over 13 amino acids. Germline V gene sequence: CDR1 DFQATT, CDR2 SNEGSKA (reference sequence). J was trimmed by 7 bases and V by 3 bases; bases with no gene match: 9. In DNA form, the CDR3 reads TGCAGTGCTAGTAGGGCGGCAGCGGGGGAGCAGTACTTC. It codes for CSASRAAAGEQYF.

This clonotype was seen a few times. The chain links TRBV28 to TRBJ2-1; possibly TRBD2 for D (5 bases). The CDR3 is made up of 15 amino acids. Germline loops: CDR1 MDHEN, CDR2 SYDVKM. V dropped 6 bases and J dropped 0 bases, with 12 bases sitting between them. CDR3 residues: CASRGGLSSYNEQFF. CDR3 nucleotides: TGTGCCAGCAGGGGCGGACTGAGCTCCTACAATGAGCAGTTCTTC.

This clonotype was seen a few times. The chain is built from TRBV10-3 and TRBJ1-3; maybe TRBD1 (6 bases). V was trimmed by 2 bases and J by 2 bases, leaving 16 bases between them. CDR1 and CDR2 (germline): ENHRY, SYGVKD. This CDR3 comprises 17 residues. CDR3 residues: CAISETLQGSTGNTIYF. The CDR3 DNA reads TGTGCCATCAGTGAGACCCTACAGGGTAGCACTGGAAACACCATATATTTT.

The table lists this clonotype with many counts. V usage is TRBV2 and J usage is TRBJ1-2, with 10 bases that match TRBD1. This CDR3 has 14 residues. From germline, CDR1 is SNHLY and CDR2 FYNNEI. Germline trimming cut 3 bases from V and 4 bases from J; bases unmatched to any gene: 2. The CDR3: CASSETGGGYGYTF. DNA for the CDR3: TGTGCCAGCAGTGAGACAGGGGGCGGCTATGGCTACACCTTC.

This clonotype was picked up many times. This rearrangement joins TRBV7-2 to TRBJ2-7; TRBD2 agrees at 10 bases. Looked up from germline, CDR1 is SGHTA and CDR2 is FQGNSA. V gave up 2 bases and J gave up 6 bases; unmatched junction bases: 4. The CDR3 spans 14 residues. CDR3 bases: TGTGCCAGCAGCTTACTAGCGGGAGCAGCCGAGCAGTACTTC. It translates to CASSLLAGAAEQYF.

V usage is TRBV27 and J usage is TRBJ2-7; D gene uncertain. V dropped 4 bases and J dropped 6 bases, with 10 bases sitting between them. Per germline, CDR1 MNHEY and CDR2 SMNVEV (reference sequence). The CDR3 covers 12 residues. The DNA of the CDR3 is TGTGCCAGCAGTTCGCTCGGGTTCGAGCAGTACTTC. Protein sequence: CASSSLGFEQYF.

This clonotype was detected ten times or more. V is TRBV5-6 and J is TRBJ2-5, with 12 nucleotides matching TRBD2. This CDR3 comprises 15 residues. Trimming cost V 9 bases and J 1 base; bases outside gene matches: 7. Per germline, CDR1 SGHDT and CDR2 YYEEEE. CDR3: CATMGLAGFQETQYF. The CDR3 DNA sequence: TGTGCCACCATGGGACTAGCGGGCTTCCAAGAGACCCAGTACTTC.

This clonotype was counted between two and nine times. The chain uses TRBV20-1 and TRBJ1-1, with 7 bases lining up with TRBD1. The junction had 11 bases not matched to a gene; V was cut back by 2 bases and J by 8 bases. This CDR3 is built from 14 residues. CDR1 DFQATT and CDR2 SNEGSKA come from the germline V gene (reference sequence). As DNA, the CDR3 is TGCAGTGCTAGATCGCTAGGGGGCGCGGGAGAAGCTTTCTTT. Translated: CSARSLGGAGEAFF.

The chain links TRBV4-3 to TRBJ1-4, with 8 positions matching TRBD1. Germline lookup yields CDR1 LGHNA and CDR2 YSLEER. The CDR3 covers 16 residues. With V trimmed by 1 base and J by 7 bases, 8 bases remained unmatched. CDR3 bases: TGCGCCAGCAGCCAAGGGGCGGGGACAGGACGTGAAAAACTGTTTTTT. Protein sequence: CASSQGAGTGREKLFF.

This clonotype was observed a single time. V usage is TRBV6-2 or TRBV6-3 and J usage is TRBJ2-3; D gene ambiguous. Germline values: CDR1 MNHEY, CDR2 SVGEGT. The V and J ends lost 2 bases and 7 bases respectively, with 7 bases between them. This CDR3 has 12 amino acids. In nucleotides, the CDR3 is TGTGCCAGCAGTTACCCGGGCCATACGCAGTATTTT. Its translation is CASSYPGHTQYF.

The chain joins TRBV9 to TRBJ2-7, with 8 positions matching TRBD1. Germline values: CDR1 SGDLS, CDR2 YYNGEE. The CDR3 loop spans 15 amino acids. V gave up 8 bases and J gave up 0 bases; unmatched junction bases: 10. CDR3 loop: CASARGGQVSYEQYF. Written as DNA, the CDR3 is TGTGCCAGTGCCCGAGGGGGACAGGTCTCCTACGAGCAGTACTTC.

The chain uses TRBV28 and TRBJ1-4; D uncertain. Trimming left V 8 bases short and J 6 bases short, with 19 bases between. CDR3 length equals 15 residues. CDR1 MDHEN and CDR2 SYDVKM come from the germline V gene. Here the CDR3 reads CASSSGGRPDEKLFF. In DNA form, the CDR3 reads TGTGCCAGCTCTTCGGGCGGGAGACCTGATGAAAAACTGTTTTTT.

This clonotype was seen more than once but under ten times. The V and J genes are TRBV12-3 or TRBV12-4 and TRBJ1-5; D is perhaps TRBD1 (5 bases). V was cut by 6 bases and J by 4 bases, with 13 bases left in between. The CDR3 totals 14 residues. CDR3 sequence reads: CASSQGRQNQPQHF. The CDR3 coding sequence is TGTGCCAGCAGCCAGGGACGGCAGAATCAGCCCCAGCATTTT.

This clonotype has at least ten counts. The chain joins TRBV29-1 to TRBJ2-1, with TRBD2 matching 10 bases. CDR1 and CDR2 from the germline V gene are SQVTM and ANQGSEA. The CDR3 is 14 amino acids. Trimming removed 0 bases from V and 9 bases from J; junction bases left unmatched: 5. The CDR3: CSVEEQREGLEQFF. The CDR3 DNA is TGCAGCGTTGAAGAGCAGCGGGAGGGCCTTGAGCAGTTCTTC.

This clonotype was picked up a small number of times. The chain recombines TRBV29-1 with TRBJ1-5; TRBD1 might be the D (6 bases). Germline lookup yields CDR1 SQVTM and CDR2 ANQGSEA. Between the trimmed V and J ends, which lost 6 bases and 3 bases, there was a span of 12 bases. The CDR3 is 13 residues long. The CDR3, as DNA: TGCAGCGTGGAGGGGGGGGTCAATCAGCCCCAGCATTTT. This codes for CSVEGGVNQPQHF.

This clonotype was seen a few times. The CDR3 nucleotides read TGTGCCAGCAGTTATACCGGGGATCTAGCGGGAATCATCCATTACCAAGAGACCCAGTACTTC. Residues: CASSYTGDLAGIIHYQETQYF. This chain uses TRBV6-2 or TRBV6-3 with TRBJ2-5, with 9 bases identical to TRBD2. The germline V gene encodes CDR1 MNHEY and CDR2 SVGEGT. This CDR3 region has 21 residues. V was clipped by 3 bases and J by 0 bases; unmatched bases: 20.

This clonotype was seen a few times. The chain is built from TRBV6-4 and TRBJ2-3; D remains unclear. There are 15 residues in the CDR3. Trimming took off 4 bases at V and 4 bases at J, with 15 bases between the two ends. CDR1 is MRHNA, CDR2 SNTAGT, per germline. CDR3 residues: CASSVPPLHPDTQYF. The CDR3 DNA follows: TGTGCCAGCAGTGTTCCCCCCCTGCACCCAGATACGCAGTATTTT.

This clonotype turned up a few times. The CDR3 reads CASSRYSSGANVLTF. The CDR3 DNA is TGTGCCAGTAGTAGATACAGCTCTGGGGCCAACGTCCTGACTTTC. V usage is TRBV19 and J usage is TRBJ2-6, with D uncertain. CDR3 size: 15 residues. Trimming stripped 4 bases from V and 0 bases from J, with 7 bases between. Germline CDR1 reads LNHDA; CDR2 reads SQIVND (reference sequence).

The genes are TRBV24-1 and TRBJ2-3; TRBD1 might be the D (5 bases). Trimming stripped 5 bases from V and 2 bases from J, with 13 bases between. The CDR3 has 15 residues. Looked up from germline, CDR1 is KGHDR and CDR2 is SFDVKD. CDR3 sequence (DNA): TGTGCCACCAGTGCTCCACAGGTAACCACAGATACGCAGTATTTT. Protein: CATSAPQVTTDTQYF.

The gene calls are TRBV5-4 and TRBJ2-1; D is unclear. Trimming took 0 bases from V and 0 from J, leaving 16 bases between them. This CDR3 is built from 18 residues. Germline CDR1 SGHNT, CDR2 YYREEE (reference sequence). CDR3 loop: CASSLGGRAPSSYNEQFF. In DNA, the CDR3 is TGTGCCAGCAGCTTGGGGGGAAGGGCCCCGAGCTCCTACAATGAGCAGTTCTTC.